Listed below are T cell receptor beta chains from one sample, sequenced in a study of human T cells and chemical hapten exposure. TCRdb ran MiXCR on the RACE reads and lists one entry per CDR3 protein. This repertoire shows tens of thousands of distinct CDR3 sequences, around 9.5% found once; its top ten account for roughly 3.5%. The specimen was whole blood, collected in connection with sensitization to the hapten diphenylcyclopropenone (DPC). All receptors derive from a woman aged 40 to 55 with alopecia areata. Some clones in this sample may be carry-over from other donors' samples. Both conserved end residues are part of each CDR3. A D gene is named only where the DNA matches it firmly. Only some rows state a clone size, as once, few, many or a class for expanded clones.

TRBJ2-3 TRBD2 - TRBV6-2/TRBV6-3 CASSARGTSTDTQYF TGTGCCAGCAGTGCGCGGGGGACTAGCACAGATACGCAGTATTTT
TRBJ1-1 TRBD1 - TRBV6-6 CASSYSGQEPNTEAFF TGTGCCAGCAGTTACAGCGGACAGGAACCTAACACTGAAGCTTTCTTT
TRBJ2-7 - few TRBV20-1 CSASPLAGYEQYF TGCAGTGCTAGCCCTCTCGCTGGTTACGAGCAGTACTTC
TRBJ1-6 - - TRBV4-3 CASSQGVGGSPLHF TGCGCCAGCAGCCAGGGGGTTGGCGGTTCACCCCTCCACTTT
TRBJ2-5 - many TRBV5-1 CASSQQETQYF TGCGCCAGCAGTCAGCAAGAGACCCAGTACTTC
TRBJ2-5 - few TRBV10-3 CATEEGLTQETQYF TGTGCCACCGAGGAAGGTTTGACTCAAGAGACCCAGTACTTC
TRBJ2-7 TRBD1 many TRBV28 CASRPPGQGGPEQYF TGTGCCAGCAGGCCTCCGGGACAGGGAGGACCCGAGCAGTACTTC
TRBJ2-2 - many TRBV29-1 CSVEERNTGELFF TGCAGCGTTGAGGAGCGGAACACCGGGGAGCTGTTTTTT
TRBJ1-5 - many TRBV7-8 CASSLPDSNNQPQHF TGTGCCAGCAGCTTACCGGACAGCAACAATCAGCCCCAGCATTTT
TRBJ1-1 TRBD1 - TRBV20-1 CSARLTGGYTEAFF TGCAGTGCTAGACTTACAGGGGGCTACACTGAAGCTTTCTTT
TRBJ2-4 - - TRBV6-6 CASSPLGVTLKNIQYF TGTGCCAGCAGTCCACTCGGTGTTACTCTCAAAAACATTCAGTACTTC
TRBJ2-1 - many TRBV7-9 CASSPGARPNNEQFF TGTGCCAGCAGCCCAGGGGCCCGACCCAACAATGAGCAGTTCTTC
TRBJ2-7 - - TRBV7-2 CASTAENYEQYF TGTGCCAGCACGGCGGAGAACTACGAGCAGTACTTC
TRBJ2-3 - few TRBV3-1 CASSQSWGALTDTQYF TGTGCCAGCAGCCAGTCCTGGGGGGCCCTCACAGATACGCAGTATTTT
TRBJ2-5 - many TRBV6-2/TRBV6-3 CASNPTTGTQYF TGTGCCAGCAACCCGACCACGGGGACCCAGTACTTC
TRBJ2-5 TRBD2 - TRBV9 CASSAHAGTSGLRETQYF TGTGCCAGCAGCGCGCACGCCGGGACTAGCGGCCTCCGGGAGACCCAGTACTTC
TRBJ2-7 - many TRBV3-1 CASSNPGQITYEQYF TGTGCCAGCAGCAACCCCGGGCAGATTACTTACGAGCAGTACTTC
TRBJ2-7 - many TRBV20-1 CSARDELGTGLSYEQYF TGCAGTGCTAGAGATGAATTGGGGACGGGACTCTCCTACGAGCAGTACTTC
TRBJ1-2 - few TRBV27 CASSYKATRYGYTF TGTGCCAGCAGTTATAAGGCGACCCGCTATGGCTACACCTTC
TRBJ2-7 TRBD1 few TRBV20-1 CSARDAGQGAVEQYF TGCAGTGCTAGAGATGCGGGACAGGGGGCGGTTGAGCAGTACTTC
TRBJ2-1 - many TRBV4-1 CASSHNPNKKGNEQFF TGCGCCAGCAGCCATAACCCAAATAAGAAGGGCAATGAGCAGTTCTTC
TRBJ2-7 - - TRBV7-8 CASSHSTGVYEQYF TGTGCCAGCAGTCATTCGACAGGCGTTTACGAGCAGTACTTC
TRBJ1-5 - many TRBV6-6 CASSRWRDSSNQPQHF TGTGCCAGCAGCAGGTGGCGGGATAGTAGCAATCAGCCCCAGCATTTT
TRBJ2-1 TRBD2 many TRBV3-1 CASSPTGLAGRNEQFF TGTGCCAGCAGTCCAACGGGACTAGCGGGGCGAAATGAGCAGTTCTTC
TRBJ2-1 TRBD1 many TRBV13 CASSLGDRVSNEQFF TGTGCCAGCAGCTTAGGGGACAGGGTCTCCAATGAGCAGTTCTTC
TRBJ2-7 - many TRBV7-2 CASSLKGFEQYF TGTGCCAGCAGCTTGAAGGGGTTCGAGCAGTACTTC
TRBJ2-4 - - TRBV7-9 CASSSPQGLTKNIQYF TGTGCCAGCAGCTCCCCCCAGGGATTGACCAAAAACATTCAGTACTTC
TRBJ1-5 TRBD1 many TRBV6-6 CASSPGQGINQPQHF TGTGCCAGCAGTCCGGGACAGGGAATCAATCAGCCCCAGCATTTT
TRBJ2-7 - - TRBV5-1 CASAFQGPGEQYF TGCGCCAGCGCCTTCCAAGGGCCGGGGGAGCAGTACTTC
TRBJ1-1 - - TRBV4-1 CASSQVGRPTEAFF TGCGCCAGCAGCCAAGTCGGCAGGCCCACTGAAGCTTTCTTT
TRBJ1-3 - many TRBV5-1 CASKEQTSGNTIYF TGCGCCAGCAAGGAGCAGACCTCTGGAAACACCATATATTTT
TRBJ2-1 TRBD2 many TRBV6-2/TRBV6-3 CASSSPSPGLVYNEQFF TGTGCCAGCAGTTCCCCATCGCCGGGACTAGTATACAATGAGCAGTTCTTC
TRBJ1-5 - few TRBV5-1 CASRGDPNQPQHF TGCGCCAGCAGAGGAGACCCCAATCAGCCCCAGCATTTT
TRBJ1-1 TRBD1 - TRBV7-2 CASSPNAGGGTEAFF TGTGCCAGCAGCCCAAACGCAGGGGGGGGCACTGAAGCTTTCTTT
TRBJ2-1 - many TRBV5-1 CASSLATLNEQFF TGCGCCAGCAGCTTGGCGACCCTCAATGAGCAGTTCTTC
TRBJ2-5 - few TRBV10-3 CAISDGGGHGETQYF TGTGCCATCAGTGATGGGGGGGGCCACGGAGAGACCCAGTACTTC
TRBJ1-2 - - TRBV7-2 CASSFTPNYGYTF TGTGCCAGCAGCTTTACACCTAACTATGGCTACACCTTC
TRBJ2-1 TRBD1 many TRBV29-1 CSVSGTGRANEQFF TGCAGCGTGTCCGGGACAGGGAGGGCCAATGAGCAGTTCTTC
TRBJ2-1 - many TRBV7-2 CASSPRAHEQFF TGTGCCAGCAGCCCCAGGGCGCATGAGCAGTTCTTC
TRBJ1-3 - many TRBV16 CASSQREASGNTIYF TGTGCCAGCAGCCAAAGGGAAGCTTCGGGAAACACCATATATTTT